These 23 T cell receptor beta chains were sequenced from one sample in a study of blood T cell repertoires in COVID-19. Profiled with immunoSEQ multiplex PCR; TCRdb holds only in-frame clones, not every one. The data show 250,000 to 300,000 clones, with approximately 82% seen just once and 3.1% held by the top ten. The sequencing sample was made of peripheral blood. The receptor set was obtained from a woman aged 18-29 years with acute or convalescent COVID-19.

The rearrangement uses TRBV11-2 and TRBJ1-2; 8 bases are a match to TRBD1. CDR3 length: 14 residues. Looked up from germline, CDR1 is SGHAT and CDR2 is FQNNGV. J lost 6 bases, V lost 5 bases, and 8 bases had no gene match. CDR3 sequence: CASSPMDRVDGYTF. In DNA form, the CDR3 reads TGTGCCAGCAGCCCGATGGACAGGGTTGATGGCTACACCTTC.

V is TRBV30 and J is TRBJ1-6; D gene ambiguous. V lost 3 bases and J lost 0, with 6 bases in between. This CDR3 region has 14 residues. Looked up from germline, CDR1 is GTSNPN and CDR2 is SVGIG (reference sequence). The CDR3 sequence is CAWRRSSYNSPLHF. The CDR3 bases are TGTGCCTGGAGGAGGAGCTCCTATAATTCACCCCTCCACTTT.

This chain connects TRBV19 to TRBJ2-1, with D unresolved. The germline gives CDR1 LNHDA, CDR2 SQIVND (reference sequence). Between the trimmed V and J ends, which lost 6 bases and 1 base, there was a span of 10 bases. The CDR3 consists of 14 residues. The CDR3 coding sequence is TGTGCCAGTAGGGAGACTTGGTCCTACAATGAGCAGTTCTTC. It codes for CASRETWSYNEQFF.

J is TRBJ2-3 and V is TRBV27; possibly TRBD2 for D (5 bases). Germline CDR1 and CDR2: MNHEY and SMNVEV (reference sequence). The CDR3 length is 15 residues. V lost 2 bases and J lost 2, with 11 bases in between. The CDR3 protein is CASSLAGRNTDTQYF. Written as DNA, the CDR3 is TGTGCCAGCAGTTTAGCGGGCAGAAACACAGATACGCAGTATTTT.

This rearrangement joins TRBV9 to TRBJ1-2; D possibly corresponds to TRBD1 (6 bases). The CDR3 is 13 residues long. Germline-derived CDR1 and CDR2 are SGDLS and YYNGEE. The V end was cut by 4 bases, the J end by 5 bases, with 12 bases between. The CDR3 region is CASSLRGEYGYTF. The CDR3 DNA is TGTGCCAGCAGCCTCAGGGGAGAGTATGGCTACACCTTC.

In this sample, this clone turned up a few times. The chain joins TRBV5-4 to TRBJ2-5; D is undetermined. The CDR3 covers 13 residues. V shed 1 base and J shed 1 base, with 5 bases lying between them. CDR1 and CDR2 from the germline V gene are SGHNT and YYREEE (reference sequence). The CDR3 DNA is TGTGCCAGCAGCTTGACATTCCAAGAGACCCAGTACTTC. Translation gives CASSLTFQETQYF.

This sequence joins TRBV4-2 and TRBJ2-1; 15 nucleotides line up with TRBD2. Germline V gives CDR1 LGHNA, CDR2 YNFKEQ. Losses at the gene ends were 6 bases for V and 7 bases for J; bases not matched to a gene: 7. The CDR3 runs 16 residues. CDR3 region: CASRRGLAGGDNEQFF. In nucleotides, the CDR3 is TGTGCCAGCAGGAGGGGACTAGCGGGAGGTGATAATGAGCAGTTCTTC.

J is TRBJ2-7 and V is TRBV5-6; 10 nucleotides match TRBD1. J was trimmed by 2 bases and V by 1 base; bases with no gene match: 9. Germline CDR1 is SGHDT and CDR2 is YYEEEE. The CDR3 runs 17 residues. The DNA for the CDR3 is TGTGCCAGCAGCTTGTGGGGGGCCGGGACAGGGGCCTACGAGCAGTACTTC. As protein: CASSLWGAGTGAYEQYF.

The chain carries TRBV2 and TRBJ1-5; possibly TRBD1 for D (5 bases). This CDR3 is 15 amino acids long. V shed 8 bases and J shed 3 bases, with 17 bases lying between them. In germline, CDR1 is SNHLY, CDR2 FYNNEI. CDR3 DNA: TGTGCCAGCCAAATTCGACAGTTAGACAATCAGCCCCAGCATTTT. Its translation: CASQIRQLDNQPQHF. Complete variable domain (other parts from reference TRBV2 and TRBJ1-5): EPEVTQTPSHQVTQMGQEVILRCVPISNHLYFYWYRQILGQKVEFLVSFYNNEISEKSEIFDDQFSVERPDGSNFTLKIRSTKLEDSAMYFCASQIRQLDNQPQHFGDGTRLSIL.

The CDR3 loop reads CASSYSGEGGSPQHF. The CDR3 DNA follows: TGTGCCAGCAGTTACAGCGGGGAAGGAGGCAGCCCACAGCATTTT. The V call is TRBV6-5, the J call TRBJ1-5; D remains ambiguous. The CDR3 is 15 amino acids. Trimming shortened V by 2 bases and J by 13 bases, and 21 bases separated the two germline ends. Germline V gene sequence: CDR1 MNHEY, CDR2 SVGAGI.

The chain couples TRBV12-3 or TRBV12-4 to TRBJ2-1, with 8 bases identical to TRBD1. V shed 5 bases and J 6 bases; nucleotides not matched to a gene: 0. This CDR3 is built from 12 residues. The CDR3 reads CASSDRGNEQFF. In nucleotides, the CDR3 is TGTGCCAGCAGTGACAGGGGCAATGAGCAGTTCTTC.

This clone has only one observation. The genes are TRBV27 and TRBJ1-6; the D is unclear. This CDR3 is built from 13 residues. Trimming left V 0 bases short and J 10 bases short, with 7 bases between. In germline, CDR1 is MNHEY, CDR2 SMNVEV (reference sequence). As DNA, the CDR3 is TGTGCCAGCAGTTTATCGGGGAGATCACCCCTCCACTTT. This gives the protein CASSLSGRSPLHF.

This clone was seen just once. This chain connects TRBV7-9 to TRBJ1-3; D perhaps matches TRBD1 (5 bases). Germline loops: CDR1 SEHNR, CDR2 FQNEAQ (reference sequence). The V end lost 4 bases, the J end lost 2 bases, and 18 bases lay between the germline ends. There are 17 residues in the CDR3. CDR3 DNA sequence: TGTGCCAGCAGCTCCAATCTGGGACTACGGCCTGGAAACACCATATATTTT. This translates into CASSSNLGLRPGNTIYF.

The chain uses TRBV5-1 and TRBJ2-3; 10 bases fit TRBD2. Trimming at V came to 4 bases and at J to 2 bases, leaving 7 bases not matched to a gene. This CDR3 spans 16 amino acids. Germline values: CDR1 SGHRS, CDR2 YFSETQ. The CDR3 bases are TGCGCCAGCAGCCTGAGGCTAGCGGGGGTCACAGATACGCAGTATTTT. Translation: CASSLRLAGVTDTQYF.

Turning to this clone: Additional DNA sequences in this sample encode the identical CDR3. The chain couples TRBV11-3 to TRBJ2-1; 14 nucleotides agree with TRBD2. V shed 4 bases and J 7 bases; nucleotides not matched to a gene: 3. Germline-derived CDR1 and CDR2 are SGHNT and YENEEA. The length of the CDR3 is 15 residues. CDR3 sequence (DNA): TGTGCCAGCAGCTCCGGGACTAGCGGGAGAAATGAGCAGTTCTTC. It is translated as CASSSGTSGRNEQFF.

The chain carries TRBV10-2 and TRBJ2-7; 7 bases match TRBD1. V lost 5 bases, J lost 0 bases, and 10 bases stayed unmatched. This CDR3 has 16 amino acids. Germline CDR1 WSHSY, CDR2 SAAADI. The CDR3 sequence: CASSPAFRGSSYEQYF. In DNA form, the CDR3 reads TGCGCCAGCAGTCCAGCATTCAGGGGGTCCTCCTACGAGCAGTACTTC.

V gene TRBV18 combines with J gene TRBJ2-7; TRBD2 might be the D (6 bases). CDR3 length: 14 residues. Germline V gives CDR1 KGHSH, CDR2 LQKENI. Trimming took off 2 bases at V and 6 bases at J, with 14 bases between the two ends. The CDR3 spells CASSPSPGGGEQYF. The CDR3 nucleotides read TGTGCCAGCTCACCATCACCTGGGGGAGGCGAGCAGTACTTC.

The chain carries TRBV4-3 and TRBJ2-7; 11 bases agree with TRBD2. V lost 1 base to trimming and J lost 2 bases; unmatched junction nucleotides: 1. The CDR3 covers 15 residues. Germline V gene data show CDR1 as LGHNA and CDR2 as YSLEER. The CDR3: CASSQVLAGAYEQYF. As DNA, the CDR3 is TGCGCCAGCAGCCAAGTACTAGCGGGAGCCTACGAGCAGTACTTC.

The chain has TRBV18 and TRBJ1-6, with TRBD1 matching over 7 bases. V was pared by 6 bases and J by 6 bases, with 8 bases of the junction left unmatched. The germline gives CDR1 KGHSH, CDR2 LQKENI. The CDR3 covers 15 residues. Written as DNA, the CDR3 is TGTGCCAGCTCCCCGACAGGGAACTCTAATTCACCCCTCCACTTT. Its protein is CASSPTGNSNSPLHF.

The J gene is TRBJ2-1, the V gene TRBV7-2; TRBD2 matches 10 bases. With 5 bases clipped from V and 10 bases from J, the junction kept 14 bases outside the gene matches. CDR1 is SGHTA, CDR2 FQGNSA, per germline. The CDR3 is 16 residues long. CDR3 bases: TGTGCCAGCAGCCAAGGACTAGCGGCCCGGGATGGGGAGCAGTTCTTC. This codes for CASSQGLAARDGEQFF. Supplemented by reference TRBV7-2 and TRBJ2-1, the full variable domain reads GAGVSQSPSNKVTEKGKDVELRCDPISGHTALYWYRQSLGQGLEFLIYFQGNSAPDKSGLPSDRFSAERTGGSVSTLTIQRTQQEDSAVYLCASSQGLAARDGEQFFGPGTRLTVL.

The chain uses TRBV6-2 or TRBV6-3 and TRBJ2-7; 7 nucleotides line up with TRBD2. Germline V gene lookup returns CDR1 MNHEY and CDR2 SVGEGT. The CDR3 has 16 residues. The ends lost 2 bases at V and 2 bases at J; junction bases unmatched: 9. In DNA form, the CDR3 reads TGTGCCAGCAGTTACAGGGGTTCTAGCGGTACCTACGAGCAGTACTTC. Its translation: CASSYRGSSGTYEQYF.

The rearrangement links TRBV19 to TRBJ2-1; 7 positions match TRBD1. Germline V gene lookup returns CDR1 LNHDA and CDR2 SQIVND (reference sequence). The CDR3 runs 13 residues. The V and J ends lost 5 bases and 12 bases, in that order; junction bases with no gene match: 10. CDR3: CASSPPPDRVQFF. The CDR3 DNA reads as TGTGCCAGTAGTCCCCCCCCTGACAGGGTGCAGTTCTTC.

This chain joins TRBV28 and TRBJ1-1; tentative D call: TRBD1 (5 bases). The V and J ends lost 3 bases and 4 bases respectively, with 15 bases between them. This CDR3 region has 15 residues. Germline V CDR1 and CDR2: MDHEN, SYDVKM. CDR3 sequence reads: CASSLGGIGTTEAFF. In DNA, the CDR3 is TGTGCCAGCAGTTTGGGGGGGATCGGGACCACTGAAGCTTTCTTT.